This passage covers 11 T cell receptor beta chains from one sample sequenced in a study of T cell responses to AZD1222 COVID-19 vaccine. The method was immunoSEQ multiplex PCR; TCRdb's version includes in-frame clones alone and lacks a portion of them. The data contain fewer than 120,000 clones, 88% of them singletons. The specimen was peripheral blood, collected on day 0 of AZD1222 vaccination. These receptors came from an adult in good health.

The CDR3 here is CAGDRGINQPQHF. Here the CDR3 DNA reads TGTGCCGGCGATAGGGGGATCAATCAGCCCCAGCATTTT. The V call is TRBV21-1, the J call TRBJ1-5; the table names TRBD1, a call not compared with the DNA. TRBV21-1 is described as a pseudogene. The CDR3 spans 13 residues.

CDR3: CASSYHTTGGTEAFF. The CDR3 DNA reads TGTGCCAGCAGTTACCACACGACAGGGGGCACTGAAGCTTTCTTT. V is TRBV6-5 and J is TRBJ1-1, with 9 bases aligning to TRBD1. CDR3 length: 15 residues. V lost 2 bases and J lost 4; bases outside the gene matches: 5. Germline V lookup: CDR1 MNHEY, CDR2 SVGAGI.

This clone was seen only once. This sequence joins TRBV4-2 and TRBJ1-6; D gene ambiguous. The length of the CDR3 is 18 residues. V lost 0 bases, J lost 6 bases, and 18 bases lay in between. The V gene's germline CDR1 is LGHNA and CDR2 YNFKEQ. The DNA of the CDR3 is TGTGCCAGCAGCCAAGAAAGGCGAGGGAGCGGTTTTAATTCACCCCTCCACTTT. It codes for CASSQERRGSGFNSPLHF.

The chain carries TRBV7-8 and TRBJ2-3, with D unclear. The germline V and J ends were trimmed by 1 base and 2 bases, with 7 bases remaining between them. The germline gives CDR1 SGHVS, CDR2 FQNEAQ. The length of the CDR3 is 14 residues. The CDR3 loop reads CASSLGTNTDTQYF. The CDR3 region has the DNA TGTGCCAGCAGCTTAGGAACCAACACAGATACGCAGTATTTT.

The CDR3 region is CAWSQGNTEAFF. CDR3 nucleotides: TGTGCCTGGAGTCAGGGGAACACTGAAGCTTTCTTT. The chain carries TRBV30 and TRBJ1-1; tentatively, D is TRBD1 (5 bases). The CDR3 is 12 residues long. Trimming cost V 2 bases and J 1 base, with 5 bases left between them. Germline V gives CDR1 GTSNPN, CDR2 SVGIG (reference sequence).

J is TRBJ2-4 and V is TRBV19, with D perhaps TRBD1 (5 bases). Germline V gene lookup returns CDR1 LNHDA and CDR2 SQIVND (reference sequence). V was trimmed by 2 bases and J by 1 base, leaving 12 bases between them. The CDR3 covers 16 residues. Written as DNA, the CDR3 is TGTGCCAGTAGTATAACCCAGGGTCTGGCCAAAAACATTCAGTACTTC. As protein: CASSITQGLAKNIQYF.

The chain has TRBV11-2 and TRBJ1-1, with D possibly being TRBD1 (6 bases). CDR3 length equals 15 residues. V was clipped by 5 bases and J by 1 base, with 14 bases between them. In germline, CDR1 is SGHAT, CDR2 FQNNGV. CDR3 loop: CASSTNRAGNTEAFF. The CDR3 coding sequence is TGTGCCAGCAGCACGAACAGGGCGGGGAACACTGAAGCTTTCTTT.

The chain links TRBV6-1 to TRBJ2-7, with D perhaps being TRBD1 or TRBD2 (5 bases each). Trimming removed 4 bases at V and 3 bases at J, with 19 bases between. Germline V lookup: CDR1 MNHNS, CDR2 SASEGT. This CDR3 contains 16 residues. In DNA form, the CDR3 reads TGTGCCAGCAGTGTCCTGGGGGTGGGTAAGGGCTACGAGCAGTACTTC. This sequence encodes CASSVLGVGKGYEQYF.

This chain links TRBV6-1 with TRBJ2-2; perhaps TRBD2 as D (5 bases). Trimming took off 2 bases at V and 4 bases at J, with 11 bases between the two ends. The CDR3 is made up of 15 amino acids. Germline CDR1 reads MNHNS; CDR2 reads SASEGT. The CDR3: CASSEIVGVTGELFF. In DNA, the CDR3 is TGTGCCAGCAGTGAAATCGTCGGGGTCACCGGGGAGCTGTTTTTT.

This chain uses TRBV27 with TRBJ2-2, with D unclear. The CDR3 is 15 amino acids. The V end was cut by 3 bases, the J end by 0 bases, with 8 bases between. CDR1 is MNHEY, CDR2 SMNVEV, per germline (reference sequence). CDR3 protein: CASSFDSPNTGELFF. CDR3 nucleotide sequence: TGTGCCAGCAGTTTCGATAGTCCGAACACCGGGGAGCTGTTTTTT.

With regard to this clone: Mismatch with germline at one junction end may stem from a read error. This chain joins TRBV29-1 and TRBJ1-2; D is ambiguous. The CDR3 extends over 14 amino acids. Germline assignment: CDR1 SQVTM and CDR2 ANQGSEA. CDR3 sequence: CSVEDPQLAPGMAF. The CDR3 region has the DNA TGCAGCGTTGAAGATCCACAGCTCGCCCCCGGGATGGCCTTC.